This TCR beta chain was found in a study of T cells in localized non-small cell lung cancer. Whole-study findings and limits: Only one tumor region went through sequencing, so heterogeneity may still be there. T cell clonality was highest in uninvolved adjacent lung, above tumor. Of the top 100 tumor clones, median approximately 60 were in adjacent lung, about 30 among its top 100.

On this clone itself: Its antigen is still unknown.

The repertoire was sequenced with immunoSEQ multiplex PCR; TCRdb's copy has only in-frame clones and lacks some. Of under 50,000 clones in the sample, around 86% were seen once. Trimming took 11 bases from V and 5 from J, leaving 18 bases between them. CDR1 and CDR2 from the germline V gene are SNHLY and FYNNEI. The CDR3 has 14 amino acids. This receptor was taken from a male donor aged 60 or older with stage II lung adenocarcinoma. The chain has TRBV2 and TRBJ2-2; D may be TRBD2 (6 bases). The sequenced sample was peripheral blood mononuclear cells, obtained before any cancer treatment. CDR3 DNA: TGTGCCGGGGGATCTAGCGCGAGAACCGGGGAGCTGTTTTTT. This encodes CAGGSSARTGELFF.